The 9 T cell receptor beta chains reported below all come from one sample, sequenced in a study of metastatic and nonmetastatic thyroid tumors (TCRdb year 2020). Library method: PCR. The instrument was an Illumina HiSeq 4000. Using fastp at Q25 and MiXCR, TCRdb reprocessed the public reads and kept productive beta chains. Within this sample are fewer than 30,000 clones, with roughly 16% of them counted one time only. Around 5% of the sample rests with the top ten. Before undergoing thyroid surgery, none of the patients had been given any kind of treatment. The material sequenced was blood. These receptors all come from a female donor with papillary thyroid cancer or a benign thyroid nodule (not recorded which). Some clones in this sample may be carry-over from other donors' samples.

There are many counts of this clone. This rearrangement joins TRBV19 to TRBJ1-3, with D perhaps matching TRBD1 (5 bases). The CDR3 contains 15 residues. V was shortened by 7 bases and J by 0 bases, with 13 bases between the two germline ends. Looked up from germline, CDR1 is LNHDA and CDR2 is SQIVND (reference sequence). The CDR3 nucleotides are TGTGCCAGTACAGAGGGACGCAGCTCTGGAAACACCATATATTTT. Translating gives CASTEGRSSGNTIYF.

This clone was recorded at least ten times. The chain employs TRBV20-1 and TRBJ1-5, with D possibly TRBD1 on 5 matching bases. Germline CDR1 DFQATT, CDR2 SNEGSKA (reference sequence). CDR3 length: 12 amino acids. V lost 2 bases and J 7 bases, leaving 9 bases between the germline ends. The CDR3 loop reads CSARSGGQPQHF. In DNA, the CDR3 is TGCAGTGCTAGAAGTGGGGGACAGCCCCAGCATTTT.

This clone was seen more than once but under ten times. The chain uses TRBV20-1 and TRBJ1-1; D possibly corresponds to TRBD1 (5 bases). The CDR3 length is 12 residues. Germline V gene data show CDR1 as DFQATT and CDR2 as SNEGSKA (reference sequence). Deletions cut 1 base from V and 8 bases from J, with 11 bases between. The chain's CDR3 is CSARAGDGEAFF. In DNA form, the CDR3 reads TGCAGTGCTAGAGCCGGGGACGGGGAAGCTTTCTTT.

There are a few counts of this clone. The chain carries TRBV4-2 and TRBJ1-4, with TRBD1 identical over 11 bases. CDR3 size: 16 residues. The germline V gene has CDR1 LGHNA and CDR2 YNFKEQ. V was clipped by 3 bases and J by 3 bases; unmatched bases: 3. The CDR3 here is CASSQDRGLANEKLFF. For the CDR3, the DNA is TGTGCCAGCAGCCAGGACAGGGGGCTAGCTAATGAAAAACTGTTTTTT.

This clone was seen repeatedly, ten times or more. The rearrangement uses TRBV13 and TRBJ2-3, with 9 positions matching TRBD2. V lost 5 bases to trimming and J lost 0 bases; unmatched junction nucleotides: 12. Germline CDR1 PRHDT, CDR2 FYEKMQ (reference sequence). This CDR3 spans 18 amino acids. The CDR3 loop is CASSQNKRGVDSTDTQYF. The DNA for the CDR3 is TGTGCCAGCAGCCAAAACAAGCGGGGGGTCGATAGCACAGATACGCAGTATTTT.

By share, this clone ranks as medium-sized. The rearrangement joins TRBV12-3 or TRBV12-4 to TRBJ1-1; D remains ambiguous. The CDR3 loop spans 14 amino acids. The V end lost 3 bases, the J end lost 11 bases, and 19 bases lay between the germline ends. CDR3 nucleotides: TGTGCCAGCAGTTTTGGGAAAAGGTATCTTGAGGCTTTCTTT. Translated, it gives CASSFGKRYLEAFF.

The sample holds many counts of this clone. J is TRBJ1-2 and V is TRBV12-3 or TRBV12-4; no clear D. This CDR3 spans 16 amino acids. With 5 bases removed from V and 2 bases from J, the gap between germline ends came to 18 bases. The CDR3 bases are TGTGCCAGCAGTCCACGATCCCGAACGGGGAACTATGGCTACACCTTC. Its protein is CASSPRSRTGNYGYTF.

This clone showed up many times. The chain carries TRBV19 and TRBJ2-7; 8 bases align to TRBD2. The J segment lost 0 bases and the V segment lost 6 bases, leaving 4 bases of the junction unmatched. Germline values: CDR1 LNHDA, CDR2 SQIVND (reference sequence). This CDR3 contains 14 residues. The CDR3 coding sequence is TGTGCCAGTAGCCCTAGCGGGTCCTCCTACGAGCAGTACTTC. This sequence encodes CASSPSGSSYEQYF. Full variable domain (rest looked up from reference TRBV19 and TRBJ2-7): DGGITQSPKYLFRKEGQNVTLSCEQNLNHDAMYWYRQDPGQGLRLIYYSQIVNDFQKGDIAEGYSVSREKKESFPLTVTSAQKNPTAFYLCASSPSGSSYEQYFGPGTRLTVT.

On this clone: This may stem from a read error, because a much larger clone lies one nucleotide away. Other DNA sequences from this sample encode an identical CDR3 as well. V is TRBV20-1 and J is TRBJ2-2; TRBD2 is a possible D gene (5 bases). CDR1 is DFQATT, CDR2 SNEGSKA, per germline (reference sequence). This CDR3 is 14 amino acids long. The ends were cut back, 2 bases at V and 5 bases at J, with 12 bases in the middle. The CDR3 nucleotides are TGCAGTGCTAGATCCAACTCGGGGACCGGGGAGCTGTTTTTT. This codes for CSARSNSGTGELFF.